This T cell receptor (beta chain) was sequenced during a study of blood T cells in healthy people across ages. Every donor contributed approximately 10 milliliters of peripheral blood by blood draw. Primers used in a second PCR of about 7 to 11 cycles were a sample-barcoded 5' primer and a J-beta primer mix. TCRdb used MiXCR to reprocess the 5' RACE reads, holding one entry per CDR3 protein. The sample records roughly 680,000 distinct CDR3 sequences, over 40% being singletons. Regarding the study as a whole: Considered underestimates were the diversity estimates obtained from one million T cells.

This clonotype was seen only once. The antigen is undetermined. The CDR3 totals 15 residues. V shed 0 bases and J shed 4 bases, with 12 bases lying between them. In germline, CDR1 is LGHNA, CDR2 YNFKEQ. Sequencing was done on a sample of blood. The chain couples TRBV4-2 to TRBJ1-2; no clear D. The TCR was taken from a woman of 80 years or more in good health. This CDR3 is CASSQEAGLSYGYTF. Here the CDR3 DNA reads TGTGCCAGCAGCCAAGAGGCCGGCCTATCCTATGGCTACACCTTC.